This T cell receptor beta chain was identified during a study of vaccination and CD4 T cells after COVID-19. Study information: Post-COVID samples had a sampling time that fell a median approximately 93 days after diagnosis (range 35 to 161).

With the Oncomine TCR Beta short-read assay, DNA from cultured CD4+ T cells was sequenced. From the PCR reads, TCRdb called clonotypes with MiXCR, one entry per CDR3 protein. The data show approximately 22,000 distinct CDR3 sequences, nearly 50% seen once. The germline gives CDR1 DFQATT, CDR2 SNEGSKA (reference sequence). CDR3 length: 15 amino acids. V was shortened by 6 bases and J by 3 bases, with 17 bases between the two germline ends. The sample holds a few counts of this clonotype. Antigen: not known. Treatment defined: roughly 11-day PBMC culture with coronavirus spike peptide pools or control peptides (ViraFEST assay).

Sequencing was carried out using CD4+ T cells from blood, cultured in vitro. The source of this sequence is a human donor who had recovered from COVID-19. The V call is TRBV20-1, the J call TRBJ1-4; tentatively, D is TRBD1 (5 bases). The chain's CDR3 is CSAPSARGANEKLFF. CDR3 nucleotides: TGCAGTGCCCCGTCAGCAAGGGGAGCTAATGAAAAACTGTTTTTT.